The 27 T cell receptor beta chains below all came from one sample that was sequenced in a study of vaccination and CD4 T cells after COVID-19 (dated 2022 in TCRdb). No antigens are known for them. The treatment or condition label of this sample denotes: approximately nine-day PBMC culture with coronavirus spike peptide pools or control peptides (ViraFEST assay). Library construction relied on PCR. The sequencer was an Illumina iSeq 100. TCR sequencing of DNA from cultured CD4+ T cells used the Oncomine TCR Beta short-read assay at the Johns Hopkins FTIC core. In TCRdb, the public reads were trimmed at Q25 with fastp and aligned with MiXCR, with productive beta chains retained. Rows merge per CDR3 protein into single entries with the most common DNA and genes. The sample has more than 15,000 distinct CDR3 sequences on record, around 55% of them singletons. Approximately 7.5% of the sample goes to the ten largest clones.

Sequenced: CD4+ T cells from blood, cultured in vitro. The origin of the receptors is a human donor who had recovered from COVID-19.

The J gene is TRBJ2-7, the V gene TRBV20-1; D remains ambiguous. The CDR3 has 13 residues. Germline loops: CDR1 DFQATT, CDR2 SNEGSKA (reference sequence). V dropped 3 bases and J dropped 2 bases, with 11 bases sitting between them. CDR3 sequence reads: CSASPGPTYEQYF. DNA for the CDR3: TGCAGTGCTAGCCCCGGGCCAACCTACGAGCAGTACTTC.

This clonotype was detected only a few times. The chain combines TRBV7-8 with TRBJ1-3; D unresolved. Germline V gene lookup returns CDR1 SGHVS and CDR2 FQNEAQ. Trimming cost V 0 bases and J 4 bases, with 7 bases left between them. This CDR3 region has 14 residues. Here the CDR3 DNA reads TGTGCCAGCAGCTTAGCGGCTAGGGGAAACACCATATATTTT. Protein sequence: CASSLAARGNTIYF. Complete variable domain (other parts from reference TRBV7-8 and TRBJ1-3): GAGVSQSPRYKVAKRGQDVALRCDPISGHVSLFWYQQALGQGPEFLTYFQNEAQLDKSGLPSDRFFAERPEGSVSTLKIQRTQQEDSAVYLCASSLAARGNTIYFGEGSWLTVV.

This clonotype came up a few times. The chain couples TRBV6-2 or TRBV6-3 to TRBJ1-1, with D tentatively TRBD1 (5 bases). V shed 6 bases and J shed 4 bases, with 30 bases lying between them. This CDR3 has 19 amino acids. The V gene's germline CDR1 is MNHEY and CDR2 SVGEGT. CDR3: CASRPTLPRQIAGGTEAFF. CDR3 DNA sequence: TGTGCCAGCAGACCTACTCTCCCGCGACAGATTGCGGGAGGCACTGAAGCTTTCTTT.

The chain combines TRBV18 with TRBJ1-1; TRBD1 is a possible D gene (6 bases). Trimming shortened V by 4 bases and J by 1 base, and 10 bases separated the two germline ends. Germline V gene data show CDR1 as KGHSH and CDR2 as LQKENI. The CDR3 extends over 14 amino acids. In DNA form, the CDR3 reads TGTGCCAGCTCACAAGAGACAGGGAACACTGAAGCTTTCTTT. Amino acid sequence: CASSQETGNTEAFF.

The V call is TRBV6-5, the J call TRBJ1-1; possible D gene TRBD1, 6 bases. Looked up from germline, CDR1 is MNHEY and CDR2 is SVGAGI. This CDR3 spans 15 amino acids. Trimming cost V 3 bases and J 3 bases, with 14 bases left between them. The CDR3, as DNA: TGTGCCAGCAGTTATTTTGGGAGGGGGGACACTGAAGCTTTCTTT. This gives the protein CASSYFGRGDTEAFF.

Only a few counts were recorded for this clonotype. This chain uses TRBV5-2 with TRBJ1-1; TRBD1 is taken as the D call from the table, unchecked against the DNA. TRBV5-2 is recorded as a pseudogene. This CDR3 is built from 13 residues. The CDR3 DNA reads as TGTGCCAGCAGCCGACAGGGAGGCACTGAAGCTTTCTTT. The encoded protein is CASSRQGGTEAFF.

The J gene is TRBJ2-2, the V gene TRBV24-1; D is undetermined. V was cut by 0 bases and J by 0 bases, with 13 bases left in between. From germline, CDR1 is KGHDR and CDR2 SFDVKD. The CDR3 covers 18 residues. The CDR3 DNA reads TGTGCCACCAGTGATTTGGACCCACCCGTCCCGAACACCGGGGAGCTGTTTTTT. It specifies CATSDLDPPVPNTGELFF.

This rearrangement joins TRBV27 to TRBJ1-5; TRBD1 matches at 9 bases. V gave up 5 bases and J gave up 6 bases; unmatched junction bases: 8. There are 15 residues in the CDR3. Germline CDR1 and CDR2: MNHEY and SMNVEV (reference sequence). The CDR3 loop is CASSQGQGRIQPQHF. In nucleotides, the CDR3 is TGTGCCAGCAGTCAAGGACAGGGGAGAATTCAGCCCCAGCATTTT.

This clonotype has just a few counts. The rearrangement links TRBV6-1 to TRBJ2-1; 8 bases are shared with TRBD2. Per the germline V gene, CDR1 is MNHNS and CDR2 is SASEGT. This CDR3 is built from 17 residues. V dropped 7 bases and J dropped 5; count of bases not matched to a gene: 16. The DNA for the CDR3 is TGTGCCAGCACCCCTCTGGCTAGCGGGTCTTGGGACAATGAGCAGTTCTTC. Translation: CASTPLASGSWDNEQFF.

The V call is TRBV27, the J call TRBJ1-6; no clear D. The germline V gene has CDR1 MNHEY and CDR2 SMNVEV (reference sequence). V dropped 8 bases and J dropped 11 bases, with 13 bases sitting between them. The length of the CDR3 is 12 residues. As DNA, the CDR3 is TGTGCCAGCGGCGTTCCAAGGACACCCCTCCACTTT. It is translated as CASGVPRTPLHF.

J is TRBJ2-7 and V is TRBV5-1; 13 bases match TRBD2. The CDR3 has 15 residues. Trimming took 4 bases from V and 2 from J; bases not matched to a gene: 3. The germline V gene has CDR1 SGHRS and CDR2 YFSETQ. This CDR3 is CASSLGLAGAYEQYF. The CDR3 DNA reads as TGCGCCAGCAGCCTCGGACTAGCGGGGGCCTACGAGCAGTACTTC. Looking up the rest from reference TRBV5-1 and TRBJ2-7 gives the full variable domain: KAGVTQTPRYLIKTRGQQVTLSCSPISGHRSVSWYQQTPGQGLQFLFEYFSETQRNKGNFPGRFSGRQFSNSRSEMNVSTLELGDSALYLCASSLGLAGAYEQYFGPGTRLTVT.

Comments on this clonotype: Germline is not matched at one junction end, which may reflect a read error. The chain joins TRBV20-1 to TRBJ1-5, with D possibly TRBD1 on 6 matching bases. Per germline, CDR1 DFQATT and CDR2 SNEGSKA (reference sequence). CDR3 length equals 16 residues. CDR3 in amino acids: CSARADAGAPRQLQHF. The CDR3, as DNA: TGCAGTGCTAGAGCTGATGCGGGGGCCCCAAGACAGCTCCAGCATTTT.

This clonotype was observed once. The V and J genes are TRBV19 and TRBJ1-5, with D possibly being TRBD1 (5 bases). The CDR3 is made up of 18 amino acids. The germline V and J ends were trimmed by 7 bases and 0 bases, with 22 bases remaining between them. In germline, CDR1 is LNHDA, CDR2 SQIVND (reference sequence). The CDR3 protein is CASTPIGGEVISNQPQHF. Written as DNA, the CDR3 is TGTGCCAGTACTCCAATCGGGGGGGAGGTTATTAGCAATCAGCCCCAGCATTTT.

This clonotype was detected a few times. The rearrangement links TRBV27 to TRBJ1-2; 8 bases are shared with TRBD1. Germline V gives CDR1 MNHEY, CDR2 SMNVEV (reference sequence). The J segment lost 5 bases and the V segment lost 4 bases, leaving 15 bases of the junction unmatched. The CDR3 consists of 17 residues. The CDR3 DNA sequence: TGTGCCAGCAGTTCCTCATGGACAGGGAACCTTGATTATGGCTACACCTTC. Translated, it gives CASSSSWTGNLDYGYTF.

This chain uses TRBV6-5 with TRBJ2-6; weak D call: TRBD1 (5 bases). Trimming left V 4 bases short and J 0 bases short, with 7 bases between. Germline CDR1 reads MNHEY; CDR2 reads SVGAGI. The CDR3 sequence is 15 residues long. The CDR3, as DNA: TGTGCCAGCAGTTTGCAGGGCTCTGGGGCCAACGTCCTGACTTTC. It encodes CASSLQGSGANVLTF.

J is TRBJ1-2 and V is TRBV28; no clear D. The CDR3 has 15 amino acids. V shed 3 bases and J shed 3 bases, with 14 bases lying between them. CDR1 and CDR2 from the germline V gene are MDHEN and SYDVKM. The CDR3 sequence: CASSLRLGPYYGYTF. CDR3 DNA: TGTGCCAGCAGTTTGCGCCTGGGCCCGTACTATGGCTACACCTTC.

CDR3 loop: CASSTNGPGDTQYF. The CDR3 region has the DNA TGTGCCAGCAGCACAAACGGGCCGGGGGATACGCAGTATTTT. The V call is TRBV7-2, the J call TRBJ2-3, with D perhaps matching TRBD2 (5 bases). CDR3 size: 14 residues. Germline V gene lookup returns CDR1 SGHTA and CDR2 FQGNSA. V was shortened by 5 bases and J by 6 bases, with 15 bases between the two germline ends.

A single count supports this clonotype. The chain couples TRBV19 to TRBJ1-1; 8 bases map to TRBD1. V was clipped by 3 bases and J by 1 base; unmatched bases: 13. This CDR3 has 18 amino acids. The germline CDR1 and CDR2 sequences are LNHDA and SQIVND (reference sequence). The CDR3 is CASSMSGQGAYGNTEAFF. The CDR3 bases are TGTGCCAGTAGTATGTCGGGGCAGGGGGCATATGGGAACACTGAAGCTTTCTTT.

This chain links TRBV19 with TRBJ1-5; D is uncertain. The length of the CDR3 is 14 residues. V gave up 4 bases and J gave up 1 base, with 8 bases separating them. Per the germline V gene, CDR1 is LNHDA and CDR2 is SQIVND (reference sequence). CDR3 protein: CASSRDSSNQPQHF. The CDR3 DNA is TGTGCCAGTAGTAGAGATTCGAGCAATCAGCCCCAGCATTTT. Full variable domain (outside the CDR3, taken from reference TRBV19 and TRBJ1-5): DGGITQSPKYLFRKEGQNVTLSCEQNLNHDAMYWYRQDPGQGLRLIYYSQIVNDFQKGDIAEGYSVSREKKESFPLTVTSAQKNPTAFYLCASSRDSSNQPQHFGDGTRLSIL.

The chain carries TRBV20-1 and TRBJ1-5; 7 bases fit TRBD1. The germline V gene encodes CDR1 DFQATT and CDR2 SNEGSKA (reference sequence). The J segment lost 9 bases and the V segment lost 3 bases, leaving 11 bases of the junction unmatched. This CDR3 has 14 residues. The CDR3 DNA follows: TGCAGTGCTAGCCCAGGGGGAGGAGTCCCGCCCCAGCATTTT. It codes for CSASPGGGVPPQHF.

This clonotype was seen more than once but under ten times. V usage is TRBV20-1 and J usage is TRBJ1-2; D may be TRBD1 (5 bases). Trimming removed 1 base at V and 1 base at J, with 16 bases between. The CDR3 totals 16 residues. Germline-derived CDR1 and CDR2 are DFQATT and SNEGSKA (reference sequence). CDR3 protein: CSARVPGRGGNYGYTF. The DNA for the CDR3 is TGCAGTGCTAGAGTCCCAGGGCGAGGAGGTAACTATGGCTACACCTTC.

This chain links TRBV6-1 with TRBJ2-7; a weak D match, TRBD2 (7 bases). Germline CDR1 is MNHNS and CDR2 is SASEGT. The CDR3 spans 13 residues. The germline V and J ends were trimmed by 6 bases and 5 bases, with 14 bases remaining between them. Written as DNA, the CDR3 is TGTGCCAGCAGGGCGGGGGCGCGAGACGAGCAGTACTTC. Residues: CASRAGARDEQYF.

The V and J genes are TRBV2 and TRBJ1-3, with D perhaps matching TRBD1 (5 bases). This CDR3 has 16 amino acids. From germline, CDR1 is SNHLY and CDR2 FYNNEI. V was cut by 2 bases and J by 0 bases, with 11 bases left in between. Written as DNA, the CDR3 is TGTGCCAGCAGTGAATTGGACATTCGCTCTGGAAACACCATATATTTT. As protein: CASSELDIRSGNTIYF.

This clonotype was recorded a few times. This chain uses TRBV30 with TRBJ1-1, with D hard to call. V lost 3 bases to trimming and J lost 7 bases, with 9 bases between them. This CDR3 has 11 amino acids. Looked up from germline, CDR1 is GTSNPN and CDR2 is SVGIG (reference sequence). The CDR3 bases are TGTGCCTGGAGAGGAGGAGTTGAAGCTTTCTTT. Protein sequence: CAWRGGVEAFF.

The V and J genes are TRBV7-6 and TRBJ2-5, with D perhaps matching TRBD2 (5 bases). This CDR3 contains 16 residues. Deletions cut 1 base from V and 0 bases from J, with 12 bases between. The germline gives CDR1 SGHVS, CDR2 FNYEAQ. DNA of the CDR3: TGTGCCAGCAGCTTAGAAGGTGGAGGCCACCAAGAGACCCAGTACTTC. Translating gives CASSLEGGGHQETQYF.

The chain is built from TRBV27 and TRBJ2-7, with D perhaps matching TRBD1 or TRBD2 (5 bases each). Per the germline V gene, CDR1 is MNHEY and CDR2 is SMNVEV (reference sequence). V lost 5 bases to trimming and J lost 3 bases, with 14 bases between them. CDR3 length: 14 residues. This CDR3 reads CASSLRDLYYEQYF. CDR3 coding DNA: TGTGCCAGCAGTCTTAGGGACCTCTACTACGAGCAGTACTTC.

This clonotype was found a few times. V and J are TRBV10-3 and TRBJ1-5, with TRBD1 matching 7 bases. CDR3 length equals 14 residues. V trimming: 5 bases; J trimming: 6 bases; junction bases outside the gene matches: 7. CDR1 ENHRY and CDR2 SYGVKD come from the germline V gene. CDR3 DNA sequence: TGTGCCATCAGTACAGGGGAGGGTGGTCAGCCCCAGCATTTT. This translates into CAISTGEGGQPQHF.